These 25 T cell receptor beta chains were all obtained from the same sample, sequenced in a study of T cell clones after liver transplantation. Sequencing used immunoSEQ multiplex PCR; TCRdb keeps in-frame clones, though not all of them. The sample includes 80,000 or so clones, nearly 85% of them seen just once. The sample was CD4+ T cells from blood, taken just over 45 months after liver transplant. The receptors derive from a human patient who received a liver transplant. Some of these T cells may belong to the graft donor.

V usage is TRBV6-1 and J usage is TRBJ2-4; D is ambiguous. This CDR3 is built from 13 residues. V gave up 4 bases and J gave up 5 bases, with 9 bases separating them. The germline CDR1 and CDR2 sequences are MNHNS and SASEGT. This chain's CDR3 is CASSAIAENIQYF. The CDR3 DNA reads as TGTGCCAGCAGTGCCATCGCCGAAAACATTCAGTACTTC.

This chain connects TRBV7-9 to TRBJ1-5; tentatively, D is TRBD1 (5 bases). The CDR3 runs 15 residues. V was clipped by 1 base and J by 4 bases, with 11 bases between them. Germline V gene lookup returns CDR1 SEHNR and CDR2 FQNEAQ (reference sequence). CDR3 protein: CASSLEGRLNQPQHF. The CDR3 DNA reads TGTGCCAGCAGCTTAGAGGGGCGACTTAATCAGCCCCAGCATTTT.

The J gene is TRBJ1-2, the V gene TRBV10-1, with D perhaps matching TRBD1 (6 bases). The length of the CDR3 is 14 residues. Germline values: CDR1 WNHNN, CDR2 SYGVQD (reference sequence). V gave up 4 bases and J gave up 5 bases, with 14 bases separating them. The CDR3 is CASSGQGREYGYTF. Written as DNA, the CDR3 is TGCGCCAGCAGTGGGCAGGGGAGGGAGTATGGCTACACCTTC.

The V gene is TRBV19, the J gene TRBJ2-3; D possibly corresponds to TRBD2 (6 bases). Trimming took 6 bases from V and 4 from J, leaving 17 bases between them. Germline values: CDR1 LNHDA, CDR2 SQIVND (reference sequence). This CDR3 has 15 amino acids. The CDR3 coding sequence is TGTGCCAGTAGCTTCTCGGGAGTTAGTGCAGATACGCAGTATTTT. As protein: CASSFSGVSADTQYF. The full variable domain, with the rest looked up from reference TRBV19 and TRBJ2-3, is DGGITQSPKYLFRKEGQNVTLSCEQNLNHDAMYWYRQDPGQGLRLIYYSQIVNDFQKGDIAEGYSVSREKKESFPLTVTSAQKNPTAFYLCASSFSGVSADTQYFGPGTRLTVL.

The chain combines TRBV6-4 with TRBJ2-3, with a possible D match to TRBD1 (6 bases). Germline V gene data show CDR1 as MRHNA and CDR2 as SNTAGT. V dropped 4 bases and J dropped 2 bases, with 10 bases sitting between them. The CDR3 contains 14 residues. CDR3 nucleotide sequence: TGTGCCAGCAGTGTCAACAGGGTCACAGATACGCAGTATTTT. Its translation is CASSVNRVTDTQYF.

There are a few counts of this clone. The J gene is TRBJ1-3, the V gene TRBV10-1; D is undetermined. Germline V gives CDR1 WNHNN, CDR2 SYGVQD (reference sequence). This CDR3 comprises 13 residues. Trimming took 9 bases from V and 0 from J, leaving 9 bases between them. CDR3 residues: CASRSDSGNTIYF. CDR3 nucleotides: TGCGCCAGTCGGTCGGACTCTGGAAACACCATATATTTT.

The CDR3, as DNA: TGTGCCAGCAGCCTGGGACTAGCGGACCCCACAGATACGCAGTATTTT. The encoded protein is CASSLGLADPTDTQYF. The chain uses TRBV7-9 and TRBJ2-3, with 11 bases matching TRBD2. This CDR3 contains 16 residues. Germline assignment: CDR1 SEHNR and CDR2 FQNEAQ (reference sequence). V was pared by 5 bases and J by 2 bases, with 6 bases of the junction left unmatched.

The rearrangement joins TRBV11-2 to TRBJ1-1; D not certain. Germline lookup yields CDR1 SGHAT and CDR2 FQNNGV. Trimming left V 5 bases short and J 3 bases short, with 10 bases between. The CDR3 covers 13 residues. The CDR3 DNA follows: TGTGCCAGCAGCCTAGGGTTGGACACTGAAGCTTTCTTT. This encodes CASSLGLDTEAFF.

This clone was seen more than once but under ten times. The CDR3 region has the DNA TGTGCCAGCAGCGTTTGGGGGAGCGAAAACACCATATATTTT. Its translation: CASSVWGSENTIYF. The chain carries TRBV9 and TRBJ1-3; perhaps TRBD1 as D (5 bases). Trimming took off 2 bases at V and 6 bases at J, with 12 bases between the two ends. In germline, CDR1 is SGDLS, CDR2 YYNGEE. The CDR3 covers 14 residues.

This clone has only one observation. The rearrangement links TRBV7-9 to TRBJ1-2; D is possibly TRBD1 (6 bases). V shed 4 bases and J shed 3 bases, with 15 bases lying between them. Per germline, CDR1 SEHNR and CDR2 FQNEAQ (reference sequence). The CDR3 is made up of 15 amino acids. Here the CDR3 reads CASSSQGFGDYGYTF. For the CDR3, the DNA is TGTGCCAGCAGCTCTCAGGGGTTCGGGGACTATGGCTACACCTTC.

The sample holds one count of this clone. V and J are TRBV6-1 and TRBJ2-3; no definite D call. Trimming removed 2 bases from V and 0 bases from J, with 6 bases in between. Germline CDR1 is MNHNS and CDR2 is SASEGT. The length of the CDR3 is 14 residues. CDR3 bases: TGTGCCAGCAGTGAAAGGGATAGCACAGATACGCAGTATTTT. It is translated as CASSERDSTDTQYF.

The rearrangement links TRBV6-1 to TRBJ1-5; D is unresolved. The CDR3 is 11 amino acids. The germline CDR1 and CDR2 sequences are MNHNS and SASEGT. The V and J ends lost 4 bases and 3 bases respectively, with 1 base between them. CDR3 in amino acids: CASSVNQPQHF. CDR3 nucleotides: TGTGCCAGCAGTGTCAATCAGCCCCAGCATTTT.

This clone was seen a few times. The rearrangement joins TRBV6-1 to TRBJ1-5; D remains ambiguous. CDR3 length equals 15 residues. CDR1 and CDR2 from the germline V gene are MNHNS and SASEGT. V was trimmed by 0 bases and J by 5 bases, leaving 11 bases between them. The CDR3 nucleotides are TGTGCCAGCAGTGAAGCGGGAAAGGAGTATCAGCCCCAGCATTTT. This gives the protein CASSEAGKEYQPQHF.

The chain carries TRBV28 and TRBJ1-5; 8 bases match TRBD1. The J segment lost 1 base and the V segment lost 5 bases, leaving 10 bases of the junction unmatched. The germline CDR1 and CDR2 sequences are MDHEN and SYDVKM. The CDR3 has 17 amino acids. DNA of the CDR3: TGTGCCAGCAGTACACCCAGGGGGCGAGGAAGCAATCAGCCCCAGCATTTT. Protein product: CASSTPRGRGSNQPQHF.

This CDR3 is CASSSSRGYEQYF. The CDR3, as DNA: TGTGCCAGCTCATCAAGTCGAGGATACGAGCAGTACTTC. This chain links TRBV18 with TRBJ2-7; D is undetermined. Trimming removed 5 bases from V and 4 bases from J, with 12 bases in between. The V gene's germline CDR1 is KGHSH and CDR2 LQKENI. The CDR3 has 13 residues. Variable domain in full (rest from reference TRBV18 and TRBJ2-7): NAGVMQNPRHLVRRRGQEARLRCSPMKGHSHVYWYRQLPEEGLKFMVYLQKENIIDESGMPKERFSAEFPKEGPSILRIQQVVRGDSAAYFCASSSSRGYEQYFGPGTRLTVT.

The rearrangement links TRBV27 to TRBJ1-4, with D perhaps TRBD1 (6 bases). The length of the CDR3 is 17 residues. Germline values: CDR1 MNHEY, CDR2 SMNVEV (reference sequence). V was clipped by 5 bases and J by 3 bases, with 19 bases between them. The CDR3 region has the DNA TGTGCCAGCAGTCCCCGGTCAGGGGCGGCAGCTAATGAAAAACTGTTTTTT. It specifies CASSPRSGAAANEKLFF.

The chain employs TRBV10-3 and TRBJ2-1, with 9 positions matching TRBD2. This CDR3 is built from 12 residues. The junction had 0 bases not matched to a gene; V was cut back by 3 bases and J by 9 bases. Germline V CDR1 and CDR2: ENHRY, SYGVKD. CDR3 residues: CAISEAGGEQFF. Here the CDR3 DNA reads TGTGCCATCAGTGAAGCGGGAGGTGAGCAGTTCTTC.

V gene TRBV2 combines with J gene TRBJ2-2, with 7 nucleotides matching TRBD1. Germline V gene sequence: CDR1 SNHLY, CDR2 FYNNEI. With 6 bases clipped from V and 1 base from J, the junction kept 2 bases outside the gene matches. The CDR3 length is 14 residues. The CDR3 is CASRGTENTGELFF. CDR3 nucleotide sequence: TGTGCCAGCAGGGGGACAGAGAACACCGGGGAGCTGTTTTTT.

This sequence joins TRBV7-2 and TRBJ1-1; D gene unclear. Germline CDR1 SGHTA, CDR2 FQGNSA. There are 15 residues in the CDR3. With 0 bases removed from V and 1 base from J, the gap between germline ends came to 9 bases. The DNA for the CDR3 is TGTGCCAGCAGCTTAGCGCGACGGACGAACACTGAAGCTTTCTTT. This encodes CASSLARRTNTEAFF.

The chain uses TRBV5-1 and TRBJ1-1, with TRBD1 identical over 9 bases. Germline CDR1 is SGHRS and CDR2 is YFSETQ. With 3 bases clipped from V and 5 bases from J, the junction kept 5 bases outside the gene matches. The CDR3 is made up of 14 amino acids. CDR3 protein: CASSWTGDETEAFF. The DNA for the CDR3 is TGCGCCAGCAGCTGGACAGGGGACGAAACTGAAGCTTTCTTT.

The CDR3 region is CASSAPGLRFEQPQHF. DNA of the CDR3: TGTGCCAGCAGTGCCCCCGGACTGAGGTTCGAGCAGCCCCAGCATTTT. V and J are TRBV6-1 and TRBJ1-5, with no clear D. The CDR3 loop spans 16 amino acids. Germline CDR1 MNHNS, CDR2 SASEGT. The V gene lost 4 bases and the J gene lost 7 bases, with 20 bases spanning the gap.

V gene TRBV28 combines with J gene TRBJ1-5; no clear D. V shed 6 bases and J shed 4 bases, with 10 bases lying between them. Germline V lookup: CDR1 MDHEN, CDR2 SYDVKM. The CDR3 consists of 13 residues. CDR3 residues: CASSISTNQPQHF. In DNA, the CDR3 is TGTGCCAGCAGCATAAGCACTAATCAGCCCCAGCATTTT. The full variable domain, its missing parts supplied by reference TRBV28 and TRBJ1-5, is DVKVTQSSRYLVKRTGEKVFLECVQDMDHENMFWYRQDPGLGLRLIYFSYDVKMKEKGDIPEGYSVSREKKERFSLILESASTNQTSMYLCASSISTNQPQHFGDGTRLSIL.

The chain combines TRBV5-4 with TRBJ2-7; TRBD2 matches 9 bases. V trimming: 0 bases; J trimming: 4 bases; junction bases outside the gene matches: 5. The CDR3 has 15 residues. Germline values: CDR1 SGHNT, CDR2 YYREEE (reference sequence). The CDR3 region is CASSLGASGIYEQYF. CDR3 nucleotides: TGTGCCAGCAGCTTGGGTGCTAGCGGGATTTACGAGCAGTACTTC.

The chain links TRBV5-7 to TRBJ2-7; 9 bases fit TRBD1. TRBV5-7 is an open reading frame whose function is uncertain. The V gene end was trimmed by 4 bases and the J gene end by 3 bases; junction bases not matched to a gene: 5. The CDR3 contains 14 residues. CDR3 in DNA: TGTGCCAGCAGCCCCGGGACAGGGTTCTACGAGCAGTACTTC. Its protein product is CASSPGTGFYEQYF.

The gene calls are TRBV18 and TRBJ2-3; 9 bases are a match to TRBD2. The CDR3 is 16 amino acids. With 3 bases clipped from V and 0 bases from J, the junction kept 4 bases outside the gene matches. The germline gives CDR1 KGHSH, CDR2 LQKENI. The CDR3 coding sequence is TGTGCCAGCTCACCCGGACTAGCGCCTAGCACAGATACGCAGTATTTT. Its protein is CASSPGLAPSTDTQYF.